The 21 T cell receptor beta chains below were found in one sample sequenced in a study of CD8 T cells in ankylosing spondylitis. Via MiXCR, TCRdb re-called the 5' RACE reads, giving one row per CDR3 protein. The sample has 150,000 or so distinct CDR3 sequences, roughly 12% seen once; the top ten hold about 27%. Source material: blood, either unsorted or a sorted T cell fraction (not recorded which). These receptors were obtained from a male donor with ankylosing spondylitis or in good health (not recorded which).

This chain links TRBV7-9 with TRBJ2-7; possibly TRBD1 for D (6 bases). The CDR3 spans 13 residues. Trimming cost V 5 bases and J 2 bases, with 10 bases left between them. Germline V lookup: CDR1 SEHNR, CDR2 FQNEAQ (reference sequence). The CDR3 is CASSRDNPYEQYF. DNA of the CDR3: TGTGCCAGCAGCCGGGACAATCCCTACGAGCAGTACTTC. Drawing the rest from reference TRBV7-9 and TRBJ2-7, the complete variable domain is DTGVSQNPRHKITKRGQNVTFRCDPISEHNRLYWYRQTLGQGPEFLTYFQNEAQLEKSRLLSDRFSAERPKGSFSTLEIQRTEQGDSAMYLCASSRDNPYEQYFGPGTRLTVT.

This clonotype has a count of ten or more. The CDR3: CSARLQGKNIQYF. The CDR3 DNA is TGCAGTGCTAGACTACAGGGGAAAAACATTCAGTACTTC. The chain carries TRBV20-1 and TRBJ2-4; the match to TRBD1 covers 7 bases. J was trimmed by 4 bases and V by 2 bases; bases with no gene match: 2. The CDR3 length is 13 residues. CDR1 DFQATT and CDR2 SNEGSKA come from the germline V gene (reference sequence).

The table lists this clonotype with a few counts. V usage is TRBV5-5 and J usage is TRBJ2-7; the match to TRBD1 covers 8 bases. Germline-derived CDR1 and CDR2 are SGHKS and YYEKEE (reference sequence). This CDR3 has 16 amino acids. The V and J ends lost 4 bases and 6 bases, in that order; junction bases with no gene match: 15. CDR3 sequence: CASSGASYGTGLEQYF. CDR3 in DNA: TGTGCCAGCAGCGGGGCCTCCTACGGGACAGGACTCGAGCAGTACTTC.

This clonotype was detected many times. The rearrangement links TRBV24-1 to TRBJ2-2; D remains ambiguous. V lost 0 bases to trimming and J lost 2 bases, with 6 bases between them. This CDR3 is built from 15 residues. Germline V gene lookup returns CDR1 KGHDR and CDR2 SFDVKD. The CDR3 bases are TGTGCCACCAGTGATTTGACGATAAACACCGGGGAGCTGTTTTTT. It translates to CATSDLTINTGELFF.

This clonotype was seen a few times. The chain uses TRBV7-8 and TRBJ1-2, with 8 bases fitting TRBD1. The CDR3 has 16 amino acids. The junction had 11 bases not matched to a gene; V was cut back by 1 base and J by 7 bases. CDR1 is SGHVS and CDR2 is FQNEAQ in the germline V gene. The CDR3 nucleotides are TGTGCCAGCAGCTTAGATCTCGACAGGGGTCCTTCTGGCTACACCTTC. This encodes CASSLDLDRGPSGYTF.

At least ten counts were recorded for this clonotype. This chain links TRBV6-5 with TRBJ1-1; D not resolved. Germline loops: CDR1 MNHEY, CDR2 SVGAGI. CDR3 length: 14 amino acids. Trimming took off 0 bases at V and 1 base at J, with 6 bases between the two ends. The CDR3: CASSYSSKNTEAFF. DNA for the CDR3: TGTGCCAGCAGTTACTCCAGCAAGAACACTGAAGCTTTCTTT.

This clonotype showed up many times. The chain recombines TRBV20-1 with TRBJ2-1, with TRBD2 matching over 10 bases. Germline assignment: CDR1 DFQATT and CDR2 SNEGSKA (reference sequence). The V segment lost 0 bases and the J segment 4 bases; nucleotides outside the gene matches: 3. The CDR3 has 15 amino acids. This CDR3 reads CSARDGLADYNEQFF. The CDR3 nucleotides are TGCAGTGCTAGAGATGGACTAGCGGATTACAATGAGCAGTTCTTC.

Many counts were recorded for this clonotype. For the CDR3, the DNA is TGTGCCAGCAGCTTGGGTCTTGAAGCGGATTCCTACCAAGAGACCCAGTACTTC. Translating it yields CASSLGLEADSYQETQYF. The chain links TRBV5-5 to TRBJ2-5; tentative D call: TRBD2 (5 bases). This CDR3 has 18 amino acids. From germline, CDR1 is SGHKS and CDR2 YYEKEE (reference sequence). The V end lost 0 bases, the J end lost 0 bases, and 18 bases lay between the germline ends.

This clonotype was picked up many times. The J gene is TRBJ2-7, the V gene TRBV5-1; TRBD1 matches at 10 bases. Germline V gene data show CDR1 as SGHRS and CDR2 as YFSETQ. The CDR3 consists of 14 residues. V trimming: 4 bases; J trimming: 7 bases; junction bases outside the gene matches: 8. CDR3 amino acids: CASSDTGQGGEQYF. The CDR3 DNA reads as TGCGCCAGCAGCGACACCGGACAGGGGGGTGAGCAGTACTTC.

This clonotype was recorded many times. V and J are TRBV7-6 and TRBJ2-7; D call uncertain. The V gene's germline CDR1 is SGHVS and CDR2 FNYEAQ. The CDR3 totals 14 residues. Trimming stripped 0 bases from V and 0 bases from J, with 6 bases between. The CDR3 protein is CASSLATHSYEQYF. CDR3 sequence (DNA): TGTGCCAGCAGCTTAGCAACTCACTCCTACGAGCAGTACTTC.

This clonotype was counted ten times or more. The chain is built from TRBV6-5 and TRBJ1-2; a possible D gene is TRBD1 (5 bases). The length of the CDR3 is 17 residues. CDR1 is MNHEY and CDR2 is SVGAGI in the germline V gene. V lost 0 bases, J lost 0 bases, and 14 bases lay in between. The CDR3 protein is CASSYSGRVKTNYGYTF. CDR3 nucleotides: TGTGCCAGCAGTTACTCCGGCAGGGTAAAAACTAACTATGGCTACACCTTC.

Notes on this clonotype: The junction shows a germline mismatch at one end, possibly a read error. The chain uses TRBV11-1 and TRBJ2-6; TRBD1 matches at 12 bases. The CDR3 covers 18 residues. Germline V gene lookup returns CDR1 SGHAT and CDR2 FQDESV (reference sequence). The CDR3 DNA reads TGTGCCAGCAGCTCCGGGACAGGGGGCGCGTCTGGGACCAACGTCCTGACTTTC. Residues: CASSSGTGGASGTNVLTF.

This clonotype appeared many times. The chain joins TRBV27 to TRBJ2-7; D call uncertain. The CDR3 contains 11 residues. Trimming took off 5 bases at V and 5 bases at J, with 7 bases between the two ends. Looked up from germline, CDR1 is MNHEY and CDR2 is SMNVEV (reference sequence). CDR3 nucleotides: TGTGCCAGCAGTCTGTACGACGAGCAGTACTTC. Amino acid sequence: CASSLYDEQYF.

V usage is TRBV7-8 and J usage is TRBJ2-3; D ambiguous. This CDR3 has 15 residues. Germline assignment: CDR1 SGHVS and CDR2 FQNEAQ. Trimming left V 5 bases short and J 6 bases short, with 18 bases between. The CDR3 coding sequence is TGTGCCAGCAGCCCAACGAGCCTTCCCAAGGATACGCAGTATTTT. Translated, it gives CASSPTSLPKDTQYF.

This clonotype has a count of ten or more. V gene TRBV3-1 combines with J gene TRBJ1-1; 9 bases align to TRBD1. Germline lookup yields CDR1 LGHDT and CDR2 YNNKEL (reference sequence). The CDR3 is made up of 14 amino acids. J was trimmed by 6 bases and V by 5 bases; bases with no gene match: 7. This CDR3 is CASSFRTGVAEAFF. The DNA for the CDR3 is TGTGCCAGCAGCTTTCGGACAGGGGTCGCTGAAGCTTTCTTT.

This clonotype was recorded many times. J is TRBJ1-1 and V is TRBV5-1; D is perhaps TRBD1 (6 bases). The V and J ends lost 1 base and 6 bases respectively, with 10 bases between them. CDR3 length: 13 amino acids. Germline V gene data show CDR1 as SGHRS and CDR2 as YFSETQ. CDR3 in DNA: TGCGCCAGCAGCTTGACAGGGAATTCTGAAGCTTTCTTT. This gives the protein CASSLTGNSEAFF.

This clonotype was recorded many times. The chain employs TRBV29-1 and TRBJ2-7, with D possibly TRBD2 on 5 matching bases. CDR1 and CDR2 (germline): SQVTM, ANQGSEA. The CDR3 contains 16 residues. V was shortened by 5 bases and J by 0 bases, with 20 bases between the two germline ends. CDR3 in amino acids: CSVTDGETGDSYEQYF. CDR3 in DNA: TGCAGCGTTACTGATGGGGAGACTGGCGACTCCTACGAGCAGTACTTC.

Many counts were recorded for this clonotype. This chain connects TRBV10-3 to TRBJ2-1; no reliable D call. The CDR3 contains 11 residues. Germline V gene data show CDR1 as ENHRY and CDR2 as SYGVKD. Deletions cut 2 bases from V and 10 bases from J, with 6 bases between. The CDR3: CAISEQLEQFF. The CDR3 bases are TGTGCCATCAGTGAGCAGCTAGAGCAGTTCTTC.

This clonotype was observed many times. For the CDR3, the DNA is TGCGCCAGCAGCGGGGTGTCGAACACTGAAGCTTTCTTT. It translates to CASSGVSNTEAFF. The chain carries TRBV5-1 and TRBJ1-1; D unclear. The CDR3 is 13 residues long. Trimming removed 4 bases at V and 1 base at J, with 8 bases between. CDR1 is SGHRS, CDR2 YFSETQ, per germline.

The gene calls are TRBV5-6 and TRBJ2-5; 7 nucleotides match TRBD1. CDR1 and CDR2 from the germline V gene are SGHDT and YYEEEE. V trimming: 2 bases; J trimming: 4 bases; junction bases outside the gene matches: 11. The CDR3 length is 16 residues. CDR3 protein: CASSFRTGPGVETQYF. CDR3 nucleotides: TGTGCCAGCAGCTTTAGGACAGGACCGGGTGTAGAGACCCAGTACTTC.

This clonotype was seen ten or more times. The chain employs TRBV5-1 and TRBJ2-5, with a tentative D call TRBD1 (6 bases). Germline assignment: CDR1 SGHRS and CDR2 YFSETQ. The ends were cut back, 7 bases at V and 4 bases at J, with 17 bases in the middle. This CDR3 comprises 14 residues. The CDR3 nucleotides read TGCGCCAGCTCTGTACTAACAGGGCGAGAGACCCAGTACTTC. This codes for CASSVLTGRETQYF.